The 32 T cell receptor beta chains listed next were all sequenced from one sample in a study of blood T cell repertoires in COVID-19. Assay: immunoSEQ multiplex PCR; the TCRdb copy retains only in-frame clones and omits some. The sample includes roughly 69,000 clones, 70% to 85% of them seen just once. The sequencing sample was made of peripheral blood. Receptor source: a man aged 50-59 years with COVID-19, enrolled during active disease.

V usage is TRBV6-2 or TRBV6-3 and J usage is TRBJ1-1; 8 nucleotides match TRBD1. This CDR3 has 17 amino acids. Germline V gene sequence: CDR1 MNHEY, CDR2 SVGEGT. Trimming at V came to 2 bases and at J to 0 bases, leaving 8 bases not matched to a gene. CDR3 residues: CASSYDRGGPMNTEAFF. In nucleotides, the CDR3 is TGTGCCAGCAGTTACGACAGGGGAGGACCGATGAACACTGAAGCTTTCTTT.

The chain recombines TRBV2 with TRBJ2-5, with 8 nucleotides matching TRBD1. V gave up 6 bases and J gave up 5 bases; unmatched junction bases: 11. CDR1 and CDR2 from the germline V gene are SNHLY and FYNNEI. This CDR3 is 15 amino acids long. CDR3 loop: CASRAGQAFQETQYF. In nucleotides, the CDR3 is TGTGCCAGCAGGGCGGGACAGGCCTTTCAGGAGACCCAGTACTTC.

The chain couples TRBV6-5 to TRBJ1-2; TRBD1 matches 7 bases. The V and J ends lost 2 bases and 6 bases, in that order; junction bases with no gene match: 3. The CDR3 is 13 residues long. Germline V CDR1 and CDR2: MNHEY, SVGAGI. The CDR3 protein is CASSYGTENGYTF. The CDR3 DNA follows: TGTGCCAGCAGTTACGGGACAGAGAATGGCTACACCTTC.

The genes are TRBV5-1 and TRBJ2-2; D unresolved. The CDR3 is 12 amino acids. V lost 0 bases to trimming and J lost 7 bases, with 4 bases between them. Germline V gene data show CDR1 as SGHRS and CDR2 as YFSETQ. In DNA, the CDR3 is TGCGCCAGCAGCTTGGTAGTCGGGGAGCTGTTTTTT. As protein: CASSLVVGELFF.

The rearrangement uses TRBV14 and TRBJ2-7; D is ambiguous. Germline CDR1 is SGHDN and CDR2 is FVKESK. Trimming pared 2 bases from V and 2 bases from J, leaving 13 bases between. The CDR3 has 15 residues. For the CDR3, the DNA is TGTGCCAGCAGCCAACTTGGGTCACAGACCTACGAGCAGTACTTC. It specifies CASSQLGSQTYEQYF.

The chain recombines TRBV9 with TRBJ2-6, with 8 bases identical to TRBD1. V was pared by 3 bases and J by 1 base, with 6 bases of the junction left unmatched. Germline V gene data show CDR1 as SGDLS and CDR2 as YYNGEE. The CDR3 totals 17 residues. CDR3 residues: CASSEPRGLSGANVLTF. In DNA form, the CDR3 reads TGTGCCAGCAGCGAACCCAGGGGGCTTTCTGGGGCCAACGTCCTGACTTTC. The full variable domain, in which reference TRBV9 and TRBJ2-6 provide the parts outside the CDR3, is DSGVTQTPKHLITATGQRVTLRCSPRSGDLSVYWYQQSLDQGLQFLIQYYNGEERAKGNILERFSAQQFPDLHSELNLSSLELGDSALYFCASSEPRGLSGANVLTFGAGSRLTVL.

This clone turned up a few times. V is TRBV5-1 and J is TRBJ1-2; D ambiguous. Per germline, CDR1 SGHRS and CDR2 YFSETQ. The CDR3 totals 13 residues. V was clipped by 1 base and J by 6 bases, with 10 bases between them. CDR3 amino acids: CASSLNPGNGYTF. As DNA, the CDR3 is TGCGCCAGCAGCTTGAATCCCGGGAATGGCTACACCTTC.

This rearrangement joins TRBV14 to TRBJ2-1; 11 nucleotides line up with TRBD2. With 5 bases clipped from V and 2 bases from J, the junction kept 5 bases outside the gene matches. The CDR3 covers 16 residues. Germline assignment: CDR1 SGHDN and CDR2 FVKESK. The CDR3 DNA follows: TGTGCCAGCAGCGCGCTAGCGGGGGGTACCTACAATGAGCAGTTCTTC. It encodes CASSALAGGTYNEQFF.

The chain uses TRBV4-1 and TRBJ1-2, with 8 bases matching TRBD1. The CDR3 has 17 amino acids. After removal of 1 base from V and 6 bases from J, the junction contained 13 bases not matched to a gene. Germline V gene sequence: CDR1 MGHRA, CDR2 YSYEKL. CDR3 sequence: CASSQVNSRTGGDGYTF. CDR3 coding DNA: TGCGCCAGCAGCCAAGTTAACTCGAGAACAGGGGGGGATGGCTACACCTTC.

This clone was counted once. The genes are TRBV2 and TRBJ1-5; D not certain. The CDR3 runs to 15 residues. Germline values: CDR1 SNHLY, CDR2 FYNNEI. Trimming took off 2 bases at V and 7 bases at J, with 15 bases between the two ends. CDR3 in DNA: TGTGCCAGCAGTGAATCGGGAGGGCGCCAACAGCCCCAGCATTTT. Translation: CASSESGGRQQPQHF.

This chain joins TRBV5-5 and TRBJ1-3, with 9 bases fitting TRBD1. V was pared by 4 bases and J by 0 bases, with 5 bases of the junction left unmatched. The CDR3 loop spans 16 amino acids. CDR1 and CDR2 (germline): SGHKS, YYEKEE (reference sequence). The CDR3, as DNA: TGTGCCAGCAGCACTGGGACAGGGAACTCTGGAAACACCATATATTTT. Its protein is CASSTGTGNSGNTIYF. The entire variable domain, with the rest obtained from reference TRBV5-5 and TRBJ1-3, is as follows: DAGVTQSPTHLIKTRGQQVTLRCSPISGHKSVSWYQQVLGQGPQFIFQYYEKEERGRGNFPDRFSARQFPNYSSELNVNALLLGDSALYLCASSTGTGNSGNTIYFGEGSWLTVV.

V is TRBV4-3 and J is TRBJ1-5, with no clear D. V was shortened by 0 bases and J by 11 bases, with 11 bases between the two germline ends. CDR1 is LGHNA, CDR2 YSLEER, per germline. This CDR3 has 13 residues. The CDR3 loop is CASSQDTGSTQHF. The CDR3 DNA sequence: TGCGCCAGCAGCCAAGATACCGGGAGTACCCAGCATTTT.

The chain combines TRBV7-2 with TRBJ1-1; maybe TRBD1 (6 bases). This CDR3 has 14 amino acids. Germline CDR1 SGHTA, CDR2 FQGNSA. V gave up 6 bases and J gave up 1 base, with 12 bases separating them. The CDR3: CASRTGQTNTEAFF. CDR3 bases: TGTGCCAGCAGAACCGGACAGACGAACACTGAAGCTTTCTTT.

The J gene is TRBJ1-2, the V gene TRBV27; TRBD1 matches 7 bases. Germline lookup yields CDR1 MNHEY and CDR2 SMNVEV (reference sequence). J was trimmed by 3 bases and V by 6 bases; bases with no gene match: 4. The CDR3 covers 13 residues. The CDR3 here is CASSTGTDYGYTF. DNA of the CDR3: TGTGCCAGCAGCACCGGGACAGACTATGGCTACACCTTC.

The chain is built from TRBV13 and TRBJ1-3; the D is unclear. The CDR3 extends over 14 amino acids. V lost 0 bases and J 9 bases, leaving 12 bases between the germline ends. Germline assignment: CDR1 PRHDT and CDR2 FYEKMQ (reference sequence). The CDR3: CASSLGEGWSTIYF. Here the CDR3 DNA reads TGTGCCAGCAGCTTAGGCGAGGGATGGAGCACCATATATTTT.

The V call is TRBV4-2, the J call TRBJ2-7, with 7 bases that match TRBD2. V shed 2 bases, J shed 3 bases, and the junction held 10 bases outside the gene matches. Germline-derived CDR1 and CDR2 are LGHNA and YNFKEQ. The CDR3 spans 16 residues. The CDR3, as DNA: TGTGCCAGCAGCCAACTCTGGGGAGGGGAGGTCTACGAGCAGTACTTC. It encodes CASSQLWGGEVYEQYF.

This clone was recorded a few times. The CDR3, as DNA: TGTGCCAGCAGCCAGTCTGGAAACACCATATATTTT. The encoded protein is CASSQSGNTIYF. The chain has TRBV7-9 and TRBJ1-3; the D is unclear. This CDR3 contains 12 residues. Between the trimmed V and J ends, which lost 5 bases and 1 base, there was a span of 3 bases. Germline V gene lookup returns CDR1 SEHNR and CDR2 FQNEAQ (reference sequence). The complete variable domain, with remaining parts taken from reference TRBV7-9 and TRBJ1-3, reads DTGVSQNPRHKITKRGQNVTFRCDPISEHNRLYWYRQTLGQGPEFLTYFQNEAQLEKSRLLSDRFSAERPKGSFSTLEIQRTEQGDSAMYLCASSQSGNTIYFGEGSWLTVV.

The gene calls are TRBV18 and TRBJ2-5; D may be TRBD2 (5 bases). The V end lost 6 bases, the J end lost 1 base, and 9 bases lay between the germline ends. Germline CDR1 and CDR2: KGHSH and LQKENI. The length of the CDR3 is 13 residues. DNA for the CDR3: TGTGCCAGCTCCCGGGATGCCCAAGAGACCCAGTACTTC. This gives the protein CASSRDAQETQYF.

A few counts support this clone. The V call is TRBV2, the J call TRBJ1-3, with D unresolved. V lost 7 bases, J lost 0 bases, and 13 bases lay in between. This CDR3 is 15 amino acids long. Germline V gene lookup returns CDR1 SNHLY and CDR2 FYNNEI. CDR3 sequence: CASKRQSSSGNTIYF. The DNA for the CDR3 is TGTGCCAGCAAGAGACAAAGTAGCTCTGGAAACACCATATATTTT.

The V gene is TRBV7-2, the J gene TRBJ2-6; no firm D call. This CDR3 is 16 amino acids long. Trimming pared 1 base from V and 0 bases from J, leaving 7 bases between. Germline CDR1 and CDR2: SGHTA and FQGNSA. This CDR3 reads CASSLDSSSGANVLTF. As DNA, the CDR3 is TGTGCCAGCAGCTTAGACTCGTCCTCTGGGGCCAACGTCCTGACTTTC.

V and J are TRBV19 and TRBJ2-2, with TRBD2 identical over 10 bases. CDR1 LNHDA and CDR2 SQIVND come from the germline V gene (reference sequence). The length of the CDR3 is 14 residues. Trimming cost V 9 bases and J 7 bases; bases outside gene matches: 8. CDR3 protein: CASTGTSAGGELFF. CDR3 DNA: TGTGCCAGCACCGGGACTAGCGCAGGCGGGGAGCTGTTTTTT.

The V gene is TRBV18, the J gene TRBJ2-7; 9 nucleotides align to TRBD1. With V trimmed by 3 bases and J by 6 bases, 9 bases remained unmatched. In germline, CDR1 is KGHSH, CDR2 LQKENI. CDR3 size: 15 residues. Here the CDR3 reads CASSPPTGGMGEQYF. For the CDR3, the DNA is TGTGCCAGCTCACCCCCGACAGGGGGAATGGGCGAGCAGTACTTC.

The chain uses TRBV6-6 and TRBJ2-7, with D hard to call. The CDR3 is 14 residues long. V was pared by 5 bases and J by 3 bases, with 14 bases between. Per the germline V gene, CDR1 is MNHNY and CDR2 is SVGAGI (reference sequence). Written as DNA, the CDR3 is TGTGCCAGCAGTCTACAGACCCCCGGCTACGAGCAGTACTTC. Translating gives CASSLQTPGYEQYF.

V and J are TRBV7-9 and TRBJ2-7; 13 nucleotides agree with TRBD2. The germline CDR1 and CDR2 sequences are SEHNR and FQNEAQ (reference sequence). The J segment lost 5 bases and the V segment lost 6 bases, leaving 7 bases of the junction unmatched. The CDR3 is 15 residues long. The CDR3, as DNA: TGTGCCAGCAGTTTGACTAGCGGGGGGTTCAACGAGCAGTACTTC. Amino acid sequence: CASSLTSGGFNEQYF. The whole variable domain, filled in from reference TRBV7-9 and TRBJ2-7, reads DTGVSQNPRHKITKRGQNVTFRCDPISEHNRLYWYRQTLGQGPEFLTYFQNEAQLEKSRLLSDRFSAERPKGSFSTLEIQRTEQGDSAMYLCASSLTSGGFNEQYFGPGTRLTVT.

The chain uses TRBV2 and TRBJ2-5; D is perhaps TRBD1 (5 bases). CDR3 length equals 14 residues. The germline gives CDR1 SNHLY, CDR2 FYNNEI. Trimming removed 5 bases at V and 0 bases at J, with 10 bases between. The CDR3, as DNA: TGTGCCAGCAGTTTTCGACAGTACCAAGAGACCCAGTACTTC. This encodes CASSFRQYQETQYF.

This rearrangement joins TRBV19 to TRBJ1-1, with 7 bases lining up with TRBD1. V lost 3 bases to trimming and J lost 5 bases; unmatched junction nucleotides: 3. CDR3 size: 13 residues. Per germline, CDR1 LNHDA and CDR2 SQIVND (reference sequence). The CDR3 region is CASSISQGTEAFF. The CDR3 nucleotides are TGTGCCAGTAGTATCTCACAGGGGACTGAAGCTTTCTTT.

CDR3 protein: CASSGGASGVVETQYF. The CDR3 coding sequence is TGTGCCAGCAGTGGCGGGGCTAGCGGGGTGGTGGAGACCCAGTACTTC. The rearrangement uses TRBV6-2 or TRBV6-3 and TRBJ2-5; 9 positions match TRBD2. CDR1 is MNHEY and CDR2 is SVGEGT in the germline V gene. V was pared by 5 bases and J by 5 bases, with 12 bases of the junction left unmatched. The CDR3 runs to 16 residues.

This clone was picked up a small number of times. The chain joins TRBV29-1 to TRBJ1-1; possibly TRBD1 for D (5 bases). From germline, CDR1 is SQVTM and CDR2 ANQGSEA. V was clipped by 5 bases and J by 1 base, with 11 bases between them. The CDR3 is 13 residues long. Here the CDR3 DNA reads TGCAGCGTTAGGGGCAGTTCGAACACTGAAGCTTTCTTT. It translates to CSVRGSSNTEAFF.

The CDR3 is CASSYGDSSYEQYF. CDR3 in DNA: TGTGCCAGCAGTTACGGGGACAGCTCCTACGAGCAGTACTTC. The chain employs TRBV6-6 and TRBJ2-7; TRBD1 matches 7 bases. In germline, CDR1 is MNHNY, CDR2 SVGAGI (reference sequence). V gave up 2 bases and J gave up 0 bases; unmatched junction bases: 1. The CDR3 extends over 14 amino acids.

The chain links TRBV5-1 to TRBJ2-1; 13 bases are shared with TRBD2. V gave up 3 bases and J gave up 0 bases; unmatched junction bases: 3. From germline, CDR1 is SGHRS and CDR2 YFSETQ. The CDR3 loop spans 17 amino acids. Here the CDR3 DNA reads TGCGCCAGCAGCTCGGGACTAGCGGGGAGCTCCTACAATGAGCAGTTCTTC. The encoded protein is CASSSGLAGSSYNEQFF.

The rearrangement joins TRBV12-3 or TRBV12-4 to TRBJ1-3; no reliable D call. Trimming cost V 1 base and J 3 bases, with 4 bases left between them. This CDR3 comprises 13 residues. The CDR3 DNA reads TGTGCCAGCAGTTTAGTGAGTGGAAACACCATATATTTT. This gives the protein CASSLVSGNTIYF.

A few counts support this clone. The genes are TRBV2 and TRBJ2-2; 14 bases map to TRBD2. Germline V gene data show CDR1 as SNHLY and CDR2 as FYNNEI. The length of the CDR3 is 17 residues. J was trimmed by 6 bases and V by 5 bases; bases with no gene match: 8. The CDR3 DNA reads as TGTGCCAGCAGTAGACTAGCGGGGGGGCCGGGATCCGGGGAGCTGTTTTTT. Translated: CASSRLAGGPGSGELFF.